This TCR beta chain is from a study of shared clonotypes between healthy human individuals. Study results and caveats: Rarefaction demonstrated incomplete sorted-subset sequencing despite large depth. The small donor group covered limited genetic and exposure diversity.

Here immunoSEQ multiplex PCR was the method, and the copy in TCRdb shows in-frame clones only, minus some. The data hold a few million clones, with roughly 92% observed a single time. Germline values: CDR1 SGHVS, CDR2 FNYEAQ. The CDR3 is 13 amino acids. With 4 bases removed from V and 6 bases from J, the gap between germline ends came to 12 bases. About this clone: Its antigen is not known.

Sequencing input: naive CD4+ T cells sorted from blood. The subset is: CD45RA+ positively selected. The rearrangement uses TRBV7-6 and TRBJ1-1; D gene unclear. The clonotype comes from a man younger than 35 in good health. CDR3 DNA: TGTGCCAGCAGCTCACTCGCAAGGCCTGAAGCTTTCTTT. It codes for CASSSLARPEAFF.